These T cell receptor beta chains were read from a single sample in a study of OX40 agonist ivuxolimab in advanced cancers. TCRdb's copy holds only in-frame clones and misses some; the assay was immunoSEQ multiplex PCR. The data hold 70,000 to 95,000 clones, with approximately 86% observed a single time. Sequencing used CD4+ or CD8+ T cells sorted from blood, obtained in a trial of the OX40 agonist ivuxolimab. These receptors all come from an adult with an advanced solid tumor such as melanoma, head and neck, liver or kidney cancer. Each CDR3 is given with its conserved first and last residue. The D gene is left open where the match is weak. The size field is filled for only some rows; it gives once, few, many or a size class.

TGTGCCAGCAGTTTACCTGGTAGGGGTAACAATGAGCAGTTCTTC CASSLPGRGNNEQFF NA NA TRBJ2-1 TRBV28
TGTGCCAGCAGTTCGGGGAACGGGAATCAGCCCCAGCATTTT CASSSGNGNQPQHF NA NA TRBJ1-5 TRBV28
TGTGCCAGCAGCTTAGGGAACAGCGCTAACTATGGCTACACCTTC CASSLGNSANYGYTF NA NA TRBJ1-2 TRBV11-2
TGTGCCAGCGGGAGACGGACCGGGGAGCTGTTTTTT CASGRRTGELFF once NA TRBJ2-2 TRBV6-1
TGTGCCAGCAACCGAGCGGGCCGATCCTACGAGCAGTACTTC CASNRAGRSYEQYF NA NA TRBJ2-7 TRBV7-2
TGTGTCAGCAGCTTAAAAGCAGGGTACCTGAACACTGAAGCTTTCTTT CVSSLKAGYLNTEAFF NA NA TRBJ1-1 TRBV7-8
TGTGCCAGCAGCTTAACGGCCAATCGAGAAAAACTGTTTTTT CASSLTANREKLFF NA NA TRBJ1-4 TRBV11-2
TGTGCCAGCACTGAAACCAGGGGTGGTGCTTTCTTT CASTETRGGAFF NA NA TRBJ1-1 TRBV28
TGTGCCAGCAGCTCGAAAGGACAAAAAGAGACCCAGTACTTC CASSSKGQKETQYF NA NA TRBJ2-5 TRBV7-2
TGTGCCTGGGGGACAGGGTATTCGACTGAAGCTTTCTTT CAWGTGYSTEAFF NA TRBD1 TRBJ1-1 TRBV30
TGTGCCAGCAGTGGCCTCGGGCGGAGCGGGGGAGAAGGGACCCAGTACTTC CASSGLGRSGGEGTQYF NA TRBD2 TRBJ2-5 TRBV28
TGTGCCAGCAGCTTAGTTCGGACCACTGAAGCTTTCTTT CASSLVRTTEAFF NA NA TRBJ1-1 TRBV7-8
TGTGCCAGCAGTTTAGAACAGAATGAAGCTTTCTTT CASSLEQNEAFF NA NA TRBJ1-1 TRBV28
TGTGCCAGCACCCCGACAGGGTCAGGGGCCAACGTCCTGACTTTC CASTPTGSGANVLTF NA TRBD1 TRBJ2-6 TRBV28
TGTGCCAGCAGTGGGATAGTTGAAGCTTTCTTT CASSGIVEAFF NA NA TRBJ1-1 TRBV25-1
TGTGCCAGCAGCCAAGGAATAGGACAGGGGGATGTTGAGACCCAGTACTTC CASSQGIGQGDVETQYF NA TRBD1 TRBJ2-5 TRBV4-2
TGTGCCAGCGCCCTGGGGACGGTAAGCAATCAGCCCCAGCATTTT CASALGTVSNQPQHF NA NA TRBJ1-5 TRBV18
TGTGCCAGCAGTTCTCCGGGGACTAGCGCAACCTACGAGCAGTACTTC CASSSPGTSATYEQYF NA TRBD2 TRBJ2-7 TRBV28
TGTGCCAGCTCACCACGGGGGGGGTCCTACAATGAGCAGTTCTTC CASSPRGGSYNEQFF NA TRBD2 TRBJ2-1 TRBV18
TGTGCCAGTAGTATAGGCAGGAACACCGGGGAGCTGTTTTTT CASSIGRNTGELFF NA NA TRBJ2-2 TRBV19
TGTGCCAGCAGGTCTCGGGTTCACACTGAAGCTTTCTTT CASRSRVHTEAFF NA NA TRBJ1-1 TRBV6-5
TGTGCCAGCAGTTCTAACCTCGGGGGGGGGAACACTGAAGCTTTCTTT CASSSNLGGGNTEAFF few NA TRBJ1-1 TRBV27
TGTGCCAGCAGCGGAAGCAATCAGCCCCAGCATTTT CASSGSNQPQHF few NA TRBJ1-5 TRBV7-2
TGTGCCACCAGCAGAGGAGCTAATGAAAAACTGTTTTTT CATSRGANEKLFF NA NA TRBJ1-4 TRBV15
TGCGCCAGCAGCTTGGCCGAAGGGGCTGAGCAGTTCTTC CASSLAEGAEQFF NA NA TRBJ2-1 TRBV5-1
TGTGCCAGCAGGCGGTCGGCTAGCGGGGGGGATGGGAAAGAGACCCAGTACTTC CASRRSASGGDGKETQYF NA TRBD2 TRBJ2-5 TRBV2
TGTGCCAGCAGCTCCCACAGGGGGAATCAGCCCCAGCATTTT CASSSHRGNQPQHF NA TRBD1 TRBJ1-5 TRBV7-2
TGTGCCAGCAGCTTAGAAGGCCAGGGACCCTACGAGCAGTACTTC CASSLEGQGPYEQYF NA NA TRBJ2-7 TRBV11-1
TGCAGCGTCCGAGGGGGGAGCCGAAGCCAAGAGACCCAGTACTTC CSVRGGSRSQETQYF once NA TRBJ2-5 TRBV29-1
TGTGCCAGCAGCTTAGGGGGTCGGCGCACCAATGAGCAGTTCTTC CASSLGGRRTNEQFF NA NA TRBJ2-1 TRBV7-2
TGTGCCAGCAGCTTAAGGCGGGGGGGCCCTGAGACCCAGTACTTC CASSLRRGGPETQYF once TRBD2 TRBJ2-5 TRBV7-3
TGCGCCAGCAGTCAGACAGGGCCGGGTGGCTACACCTTC CASSQTGPGGYTF NA TRBD1 TRBJ1-2 TRBV5-1
TGTGCCAGCAGTGTCTCACCGGGACGGACCCAGTACTTC CASSVSPGRTQYF NA NA TRBJ2-5 TRBV2